This TCR beta chain derives from a study of metastatic and nonmetastatic thyroid tumors. Germline loops: CDR1 SGHRS, CDR2 YFSETQ. Germline trimming cut 5 bases from V and 4 bases from J; bases unmatched to any gene: 11. The CDR3 has 15 amino acids. This clone was counted between two and nine times. Every patient underwent thyroid surgery untreated. TCRdb ran MiXCR on the PCR reads. The sample yields 15,000 to 20,000 clones, approximately 25% seen once. The sample comprised adjacent normal tissue. The receptor's source is a female donor with papillary thyroid cancer or a benign thyroid nodule (not recorded which). Some clones in this sample may be carry-over from other donors' samples. The rearrangement uses TRBV5-1 and TRBJ1-1; 7 bases match TRBD1. CDR3 DNA: TGCGCCAGCAGTCGTTCGGACAGGTCGAGCACTGAAGCTTTCTTT. This codes for CASSRSDRSSTEAFF.